Shown below are 24 T cell receptor beta chains from a single sample sequenced in a study of T-cell memory formation after mild COVID-19. In TCRdb, the 5' RACE reads were re-called with MiXCR into one record per CDR3 protein. Among approximately 4,900 distinct CDR3 sequences listed, under 55% were seen once. The source material was PBMCs or a T cell subset sorted from them (not recorded which). The origin of the receptors is an adult who had mild COVID-19 (a few samples of this study predate the infection). Cell type and time point are not known.

The table lists this clonotype with many counts. V gene TRBV6-2 or TRBV6-3 combines with J gene TRBJ1-5; D possibly corresponds to TRBD1 (5 bases). Trimming took off 6 bases at V and 2 bases at J, with 11 bases between the two ends. CDR3 length: 14 residues. Germline V lookup: CDR1 MNHEY, CDR2 SVGEGT. The CDR3 nucleotides read TGTGCCAGCAGATCACTACAGGGCAATCAGCCCCAGCATTTT. Translating gives CASRSLQGNQPQHF.

In its sample, this clonotype was seen once. The chain couples TRBV7-2 to TRBJ2-3, with 14 bases matching TRBD2. CDR1 and CDR2 from the germline V gene are SGHTA and FQGNSA. J lost 5 bases, V lost 5 bases, and 6 bases had no gene match. The CDR3 extends over 16 amino acids. CDR3 bases: TGTGCCAGCAGCGCGACTAGCGGGAGGGCCATAGATACGCAGTATTTT. Translating gives CASSATSGRAIDTQYF.

This chain connects TRBV20-1 to TRBJ2-1; D call uncertain. From germline, CDR1 is DFQATT and CDR2 SNEGSKA (reference sequence). V was trimmed by 0 bases and J by 0 bases, leaving 9 bases between them. The CDR3 sequence is 15 residues long. This chain's CDR3 is CSARDLTTSYNEQFF. CDR3 coding DNA: TGCAGTGCTAGAGATTTGACCACCTCCTACAATGAGCAGTTCTTC.

This clonotype is termed medium-sized. V usage is TRBV19 and J usage is TRBJ2-7; no clear D. The length of the CDR3 is 14 residues. Looked up from germline, CDR1 is LNHDA and CDR2 is SQIVND (reference sequence). Trimming stripped 5 bases from V and 7 bases from J, with 18 bases between. This CDR3 is CASSVGPGPWEQYF. Written as DNA, the CDR3 is TGTGCCAGTAGTGTCGGACCCGGTCCGTGGGAGCAGTACTTC.

V and J are TRBV5-1 and TRBJ1-1, with TRBD1 as a possible D gene (5 bases). The V end was cut by 0 bases, the J end by 4 bases, with 10 bases between. The CDR3 consists of 14 residues. The V gene's germline CDR1 is SGHRS and CDR2 YFSETQ. CDR3 in DNA: TGCGCCAGCAGCTTGGAGCCCGGGGGCACTGAAGCTTTCTTT. Translated: CASSLEPGGTEAFF.

This clonotype is categorized as medium-sized. This chain joins TRBV7-2 and TRBJ1-4; D may be TRBD1 (6 bases). Trimming left V 1 base short and J 8 bases short, with 8 bases between. CDR3 length: 13 amino acids. From germline, CDR1 is SGHTA and CDR2 FQGNSA. The CDR3 loop is CASSLVGGEKLFF. In DNA, the CDR3 is TGTGCCAGCAGCTTAGTTGGGGGCGAAAAACTGTTTTTT.

The V call is TRBV11-2, the J call TRBJ2-7; the match to TRBD2 covers 11 bases. The CDR3 consists of 15 residues. Germline CDR1 SGHAT, CDR2 FQNNGV. After removal of 4 bases from V and 5 bases from J, the junction contained 7 bases not matched to a gene. The CDR3 coding sequence is TGTGCCAGCAGCTCTAGCGGGAGGTATGGGAACGAGCAGTACTTC. Protein product: CASSSSGRYGNEQYF.

This clonotype is medium-sized within its sample. This chain joins TRBV3-2 and TRBJ2-7; the D segment call TRBD2 is taken from the table without a DNA check. TRBV3-2 is a listed pseudogene. The length of the CDR3 is 13 residues. The CDR3 nucleotides are TGTGCCAGCCTCCGGGGAGGTCTGTACGAGCAGTACGTC. Its protein product is CASLRGGLYEQYV.

By frequency in the sample, this clonotype is medium-sized (0.01 to 0.1%). The chain uses TRBV3-1 and TRBJ1-6; D gene unclear. CDR3 length: 13 residues. Germline CDR1 LGHDT, CDR2 YNNKEL (reference sequence). V was shortened by 4 bases and J by 10 bases, with 11 bases between the two germline ends. This CDR3 reads CASSPPQYSPLHF. The CDR3 nucleotides are TGTGCCAGCAGCCCTCCCCAGTACTCACCCCTCCACTTT.

This clonotype was counted at least ten times. A read error is possible here, since a much larger clone lies one base away. The rearrangement links TRBV11-2 to TRBJ2-1; TRBD2 matches at 8 bases. Germline V gene sequence: CDR1 SGHAT, CDR2 FQNNGV. The length of the CDR3 is 13 residues. CDR3 DNA: TGTGCCAGCCGCCCCCGGGGGGGGGGAGTGTCGGTCTTC. Encoded protein: CASRPRGGGVSVF.

This chain joins TRBV20-1 and TRBJ2-1, with TRBD1 matching 9 bases. Trimming cost V 6 bases and J 4 bases; bases outside gene matches: 7. CDR1 is DFQATT and CDR2 is SNEGSKA in the germline V gene (reference sequence). The CDR3 totals 14 residues. DNA of the CDR3: TGCAGTGCCCCAGGGACAGGGATGTACAATGAGCAGTTCTTC. Amino acids: CSAPGTGMYNEQFF.

This clonotype is termed medium-sized. The gene calls are TRBV6-5 and TRBJ2-1; 8 bases agree with TRBD2. The V gene end was trimmed by 2 bases and the J gene end by 7 bases; junction bases not matched to a gene: 4. Per the germline V gene, CDR1 is MNHEY and CDR2 is SVGAGI. The CDR3 has 14 residues. CDR3 nucleotide sequence: TGTGCCAGCAGTTACACGGGGGGGAGGAATGAGCAGTTCTTC. This gives the protein CASSYTGGRNEQFF.

This chain joins TRBV10-3 and TRBJ2-6, with D perhaps TRBD2 (5 bases). CDR3 length equals 19 residues. From germline, CDR1 is ENHRY and CDR2 SYGVKD. Trimming pared 2 bases from V and 2 bases from J, leaving 19 bases between. CDR3 in DNA: TGTGCCATCAGTGAGCAGCCGGGAACGCACCTCCCTGGGGCCAACGTCCTGACTTTC. Translating it yields CAISEQPGTHLPGANVLTF.

In its sample, this clonotype ranks as medium-sized. The chain recombines TRBV20-1 with TRBJ1-4; weak D call: TRBD1 (6 bases). This CDR3 region has 15 residues. Germline V gives CDR1 DFQATT, CDR2 SNEGSKA (reference sequence). The V end was cut by 1 base, the J end by 3 bases, with 12 bases between. The CDR3 region is CSARAGAQPNEKLFF. Written as DNA, the CDR3 is TGCAGTGCTAGAGCAGGGGCGCAGCCTAATGAAAAACTGTTTTTT.

This chain uses TRBV11-2 with TRBJ2-1, with 8 positions matching TRBD2. This CDR3 is 15 amino acids long. Germline values: CDR1 SGHAT, CDR2 FQNNGV. V dropped 5 bases and J dropped 3; count of bases not matched to a gene: 6. In DNA form, the CDR3 reads TGTGCCAGCAGCCTAACTAGCGGAGACTACAATGAGCAGTTCTTC. This codes for CASSLTSGDYNEQFF.

This clonotype is termed medium-sized. The chain employs TRBV6-2 or TRBV6-3 and TRBJ2-1; the match to TRBD1 covers 9 bases. V shed 0 bases, J shed 4 bases, and the junction held 1 base outside the gene matches. CDR1 and CDR2 from the germline V gene are MNHEY and SVGEGT. The CDR3 runs to 15 residues. CDR3 DNA sequence: TGTGCCAGCAGTTACTCGGACAGGGGTTACAATGAGCAGTTCTTC. Translating it yields CASSYSDRGYNEQFF.

The J gene is TRBJ1-1, the V gene TRBV6-6; D is uncertain. The CDR3 runs to 12 residues. V lost 5 bases and J lost 4, with 8 bases in between. Germline V gene sequence: CDR1 MNHNY, CDR2 SVGAGI (reference sequence). The CDR3 loop reads CASSQLFTEAFF. Here the CDR3 DNA reads TGTGCCAGCAGTCAACTCTTCACTGAAGCTTTCTTT.

This clonotype ranks as medium-sized. J is TRBJ2-1 and V is TRBV12-3 or TRBV12-4, with D hard to call. This CDR3 spans 14 amino acids. Trimming cost V 2 bases and J 8 bases, with 13 bases left between them. In DNA form, the CDR3 reads TGTGCCAGCAGTTTATTGGCCAGCGTCTATGAGCAGTTCTTC. Its translation is CASSLLASVYEQFF.

This rearrangement joins TRBV7-8 to TRBJ2-5; D is possibly TRBD1 (5 bases). Trimming removed 5 bases at V and 1 base at J, with 8 bases between. The CDR3 spans 13 residues. CDR1 and CDR2 from the germline V gene are SGHVS and FQNEAQ. The CDR3 reads CASSRDSQETQYF. As DNA, the CDR3 is TGTGCCAGCAGCCGAGACAGCCAAGAGACCCAGTACTTC.

Judged by abundance, this clonotype is large. The rearrangement joins TRBV5-1 to TRBJ1-2, with D possibly matching TRBD1 (6 bases). The germline V gene has CDR1 SGHRS and CDR2 YFSETQ. The CDR3 contains 14 residues. Trimming left V 1 base short and J 3 bases short, with 10 bases between. The DNA for the CDR3 is TGCGCCAGCAGCTTGCGGGGGCCGTACTATGGCTACACCTTC. Encoded protein: CASSLRGPYYGYTF.

This clonotype has a single count. The CDR3 reads CASRVATQETQYF. CDR3 DNA sequence: TGTGCCAGCAGAGTGGCGACCCAAGAGACCCAGTACTTC. V is TRBV11-2 and J is TRBJ2-5; D remains unclear. Germline-derived CDR1 and CDR2 are SGHAT and FQNNGV. The CDR3 contains 13 residues. Trimming removed 6 bases at V and 1 base at J, with 9 bases between.

This clonotype ranks as medium-sized (0.01 to 0.1%). The chain joins TRBV7-3 to TRBJ1-2, with D tentatively TRBD1 (5 bases). CDR1 is SGHTA and CDR2 is FQGTGA in the germline V gene. CDR3 length: 13 amino acids. With 3 bases removed from V and 6 bases from J, the gap between germline ends came to 11 bases. The CDR3 spells CASSLGPNDGYTF. CDR3 nucleotides: TGTGCCAGCAGCTTGGGACCAAACGATGGCTACACCTTC. The whole variable domain, remainder taken from reference TRBV7-3 and TRBJ1-2, is GAGVSQTPSNKVTEKGKYVELRCDPISGHTALYWYRQSLGQGPEFLIYFQGTGAADDSGLPNDRFFAVRPEGSVSTLKIQRTERGDSAVYLCASSLGPNDGYTFGSGTRLTVV.

The J gene is TRBJ2-3, the V gene TRBV18; 8 bases map to TRBD1. Germline trimming cut 3 bases from V and 5 bases from J; bases unmatched to any gene: 10. The CDR3 is made up of 16 amino acids. From germline, CDR1 is KGHSH and CDR2 LQKENI. CDR3 DNA: TGTGCCAGCTCACCGGCAGGGGGCGCGAACGGAGATACGCAGTATTTT. Translated: CASSPAGGANGDTQYF. The complete variable domain, with remaining parts taken from reference TRBV18 and TRBJ2-3, reads NAGVMQNPRHLVRRRGQEARLRCSPMKGHSHVYWYRQLPEEGLKFMVYLQKENIIDESGMPKERFSAEFPKEGPSILRIQQVVRGDSAAYFCASSPAGGANGDTQYFGPGTRLTVL.

By sample fraction, this clonotype is medium-sized. In nucleotides, the CDR3 is TGTGCCAGCAGTTACCGCGGGGGCAAACCCAATGAGCAGTTCTTC. Its translation is CASSYRGGKPNEQFF. The rearrangement joins TRBV6-6 to TRBJ2-1; weak D call: TRBD2 (7 bases). V was shortened by 2 bases and J by 6 bases, with 14 bases between the two germline ends. This CDR3 is 15 amino acids long. The germline V gene has CDR1 MNHNY and CDR2 SVGAGI (reference sequence).